Following are 20 T cell receptor beta chains from one sample sequenced in a study of long-term antiretroviral therapy in people with HIV. At survey level, the immunoSEQ assay was run in its v3.0 version. Assay used: immunoSEQ multiplex PCR; TCRdb lists only in-frame clones, some missing. The sample lists 35,000 or so clones, roughly 85% occurring once. The material was unsorted PBMCs, obtained 2.2 years after starting antiretroviral therapy. The receptors derive from a man aged 18-30 years with HIV.

The chain is built from TRBV19 and TRBJ1-1; TRBD1 is a possible D gene (5 bases). The V gene's germline CDR1 is LNHDA and CDR2 SQIVND (reference sequence). The ends were cut back, 6 bases at V and 0 bases at J, with 11 bases in the middle. CDR3 length equals 14 residues. The CDR3 DNA is TGTGCCAGTAGCCCGCGGGGGGTGAACACTGAAGCTTTCTTT. Translating gives CASSPRGVNTEAFF.

The chain couples TRBV9 to TRBJ2-5; D is possibly TRBD1 or TRBD2 (6 bases each). V shed 2 bases and J shed 1 base, with 12 bases lying between them. The CDR3 loop spans 15 amino acids. Germline V CDR1 and CDR2: SGDLS, YYNGEE. The CDR3 sequence: CASSVTGATQETQYF. DNA of the CDR3: TGTGCCAGCAGCGTTACGGGGGCCACCCAAGAGACCCAGTACTTC.

The chain combines TRBV11-1 with TRBJ2-3; D might be TRBD1 (6 bases). V was clipped by 7 bases and J by 0 bases, with 23 bases between them. This CDR3 region has 18 residues. The germline CDR1 and CDR2 sequences are SGHAT and FQDESV (reference sequence). CDR3 loop: CASNSGRDTSASTDTQYF. CDR3 bases: TGTGCCAGCAACTCAGGAAGGGACACCTCCGCTAGCACAGATACGCAGTATTTT.

The gene calls are TRBV7-3 and TRBJ2-1; 8 nucleotides agree with TRBD2. Germline CDR1 is SGHTA and CDR2 is FQGTGA. The CDR3 has 15 residues. J was trimmed by 7 bases and V by 5 bases; bases with no gene match: 10. DNA of the CDR3: TGTGCCAGCAGCCCTGCTCCGGGAGGGGGGAATGAGCAGTTCTTC. Translated: CASSPAPGGGNEQFF.

The chain combines TRBV5-4 with TRBJ2-2, with 13 nucleotides matching TRBD2. Losses at the gene ends were 5 bases for V and 8 bases for J; bases not matched to a gene: 9. The CDR3 length is 16 residues. Germline V gene sequence: CDR1 SGHNT, CDR2 YYREEE (reference sequence). CDR3 residues: CASRLLAGGPPGELFF. In nucleotides, the CDR3 is TGTGCCAGCAGACTACTAGCGGGGGGGCCTCCGGGGGAGCTGTTTTTT.

The V gene is TRBV5-4, the J gene TRBJ1-1; possibly TRBD1 for D (5 bases). Germline values: CDR1 SGHNT, CDR2 YYREEE (reference sequence). V was cut by 4 bases and J by 1 base, with 17 bases left in between. The CDR3 extends over 16 amino acids. CDR3 DNA sequence: TGTGCCAGCAGCCCGGTCGGGGGGATTGGGAACACTGAAGCTTTCTTT. Protein sequence: CASSPVGGIGNTEAFF. The variable domain in full, with the rest retrieved from reference TRBV5-4 and TRBJ1-1, is ETGVTQSPTHLIKTRGQQVTLRCSSQSGHNTVSWYQQALGQGPQFIFQYYREEENGRGNFPPRFSGLQFPNYSSELNVNALELDDSALYLCASSPVGGIGNTEAFFGQGTRLTVV.

In this sample, this clone turned up a few times. Other nucleotide sequences from this sample produce the same CDR3. CDR3 residues: CASSLVAGNSPLHF. In DNA, the CDR3 is TGTGCCAGCAGCTTAGTGGCCGGGAATTCACCCCTCCACTTT. V gene TRBV7-9 combines with J gene TRBJ1-6, with no clear D. CDR1 is SEHNR and CDR2 is FQNEAQ in the germline V gene (reference sequence). The CDR3 sequence is 14 residues long. The V end lost 1 base, the J end lost 7 bases, and 8 bases lay between the germline ends.

Comments on this clone: A read error may produce the germline difference seen at one junction end. The sample has other DNA sequences that encode this CDR3 too. The chain links TRBV7-9 to TRBJ2-5; D is possibly TRBD2 (5 bases). Germline values: CDR1 SEHNR, CDR2 FQNEAQ (reference sequence). The CDR3 totals 16 residues. DNA for the CDR3: TGCGCCAGCAGCTTCTACAGCGGACCGACCCAAGAGACCCAGTACTTC. Translation: CASSFYSGPTQETQYF. The full variable domain, rest sourced from reference TRBV7-9 and TRBJ2-5, is DTGVSQNPRHKITKRGQNVTFRCDPISEHNRLYWYRQTLGQGPEFLTYFQNEAQLEKSRLLSDRFSAERPKGSFSTLEIQRTEQGDSAMYLCASSFYSGPTQETQYFGPGTRLLVL.

The table lists this clone with a count of one. V usage is TRBV30 and J usage is TRBJ1-6, with TRBD1 matching 7 bases. V shed 4 bases and J 4 bases; nucleotides not matched to a gene: 4. The CDR3 is 14 residues long. CDR1 is GTSNPN, CDR2 SVGIG, per germline (reference sequence). The CDR3 DNA follows: TGTGCCTGGAACCCGGGACAGTATAATTCACCCCTCCACTTT. Encoded protein: CAWNPGQYNSPLHF.

This clone turned up a few times. V gene TRBV21-1 combines with J gene TRBJ2-7; the table's D call, TRBD2, has no DNA check behind it. TRBV21-1 constitutes a pseudogene. The CDR3 covers 17 residues. The CDR3 is CASSKGGHRGSSYEQYF. The CDR3 DNA sequence: TGTGCCAGCAGCAAAGGTGGACATCGGGGGTCCTCCTACGAGCAGTACTTC.

The chain carries TRBV6-5 and TRBJ2-1; D perhaps matches TRBD1 (5 bases). This CDR3 comprises 13 residues. Trimming removed 0 bases from V and 9 bases from J, with 9 bases in between. Germline V gives CDR1 MNHEY, CDR2 SVGAGI. The CDR3 DNA sequence: TGTGCCAGCAGTTACTCAGGGGCAGGTGAGCAGTTCTTC. Translated, it gives CASSYSGAGEQFF.

The chain employs TRBV28 and TRBJ2-7, with TRBD1 matching over 11 bases. The CDR3 loop spans 16 amino acids. V gave up 6 bases and J gave up 2 bases; unmatched junction bases: 9. Germline CDR1 reads MDHEN; CDR2 reads SYDVKM. For the CDR3, the DNA is TGTGCCAGCAGCCGTAAACCGGGACAGGGGGCCTACGAGCAGTACTTC. As protein: CASSRKPGQGAYEQYF.

The table lists this clone with a count of one. The chain carries TRBV27 and TRBJ1-1; D may be TRBD1 (5 bases). The CDR3 spans 14 residues. Germline V gene data show CDR1 as MNHEY and CDR2 as SMNVEV (reference sequence). The V end lost 5 bases, the J end lost 3 bases, and 13 bases lay between the germline ends. The CDR3 DNA reads TGTGCCAGCAGTCGACTAACGACAGACACTGAAGCTTTCTTT. The encoded protein is CASSRLTTDTEAFF.

The chain recombines TRBV5-6 with TRBJ1-3; TRBD1 aligns across 9 bases. CDR3 length: 17 residues. Trimming cost V 3 bases and J 4 bases; bases outside gene matches: 11. Germline assignment: CDR1 SGHDT and CDR2 YYEEEE. Written as DNA, the CDR3 is TGTGCCAGCAGCTGGGGGACAGGGAATCCGAGAGGAAACACCATATATTTT. The encoded protein is CASSWGTGNPRGNTIYF.

The chain employs TRBV7-3 and TRBJ2-6; D is unresolved. The CDR3 is 15 residues long. V lost 5 bases to trimming and J lost 2 bases, with 10 bases between them. Germline lookup yields CDR1 SGHTA and CDR2 FQGTGA. CDR3 amino acids: CASSPEVTGANVLTF. The CDR3 nucleotides are TGTGCCAGCAGCCCTGAGGTAACTGGGGCCAACGTCCTGACTTTC.

There are a few counts of this clone. The rearrangement uses TRBV2 and TRBJ1-1, with a weak D call TRBD1 (5 bases). This CDR3 has 14 amino acids. Germline V lookup: CDR1 SNHLY, CDR2 FYNNEI. With 6 bases removed from V and 9 bases from J, the gap between germline ends came to 20 bases. The CDR3 nucleotides are TGTGCCAGCAGCACCTCCCTGGGGCGCGCCAAAGCTTTCTTT. This sequence encodes CASSTSLGRAKAFF.

V usage is TRBV10-1 and J usage is TRBJ2-1; 8 nucleotides align to TRBD2. Germline trimming cut 5 bases from V and 5 bases from J; bases unmatched to any gene: 5. The germline CDR1 and CDR2 sequences are WNHNN and SYGVQD (reference sequence). The CDR3 spans 14 residues. CDR3 bases: TGCGCCAGCAGTTTAGCGGGGCCGAACAATGAGCAGTTCTTC. It is translated as CASSLAGPNNEQFF.

The chain carries TRBV5-3 and TRBJ2-7, with 7 bases matching TRBD1. TRBV5-3 is sorted into the ORF group, with uncertain function. V trimming: 4 bases; J trimming: 0 bases; junction bases outside the gene matches: 4. The CDR3 is 14 residues long. The DNA of the CDR3 is TGTGCCAGAAGCAATGGGACAGCCTCCTACGAGCAGTACTTC. Translating gives CARSNGTASYEQYF.

V is TRBV30 and J is TRBJ1-1; D not resolved. Trimming shortened V by 0 bases and J by 0 bases, and 2 bases separated the two germline ends. Per the germline V gene, CDR1 is GTSNPN and CDR2 is SVGIG (reference sequence). The CDR3 has 12 amino acids. CDR3 nucleotides: TGTGCCTGGAGTGTTCTGAACACTGAAGCTTTCTTT. Translation gives CAWSVLNTEAFF.

The CDR3 protein is CASSLSQGYEQYF. DNA for the CDR3: TGTGCCAGCAGCTTATCTCAAGGGTACGAGCAGTACTTC. The chain links TRBV7-6 to TRBJ2-7; D is unclear. Trimming removed 2 bases at V and 4 bases at J, with 9 bases between. This CDR3 contains 13 residues. Per germline, CDR1 SGHVS and CDR2 FNYEAQ.